This TCR beta chain was observed in a study of OX40 agonist ivuxolimab in advanced cancers. Profiled with immunoSEQ multiplex PCR; TCRdb holds only in-frame clones, not every one. Among 95,000 to 100,000 clones listed, 85% to 95% were seen once. About this clone itself: The antigen remains unidentified.

From germline, CDR1 is MDHEN and CDR2 SYDVKM. The ends were cut back, 4 bases at V and 9 bases at J, with 19 bases in the middle. The CDR3 has 15 amino acids. Study findings and constraints: Within 6 weeks, CD4+ and CD8+ blood T cells expanded clonally at 0.1 to 3.0 mg/kg.

This chain links TRBV28 with TRBJ2-4; possible D gene TRBD2, 6 bases. This material consisted of CD4+ or CD8+ T cells sorted from blood, taken in a trial of the OX40 agonist ivuxolimab. The clonotype originates from an adult with an advanced solid tumor such as melanoma, head and neck, liver or kidney cancer. The CDR3 DNA reads as TGTGCCAGCAGTTCGTTAGTCGGGGCGGAGGGCATTCAGTACTTC. Amino acid sequence: CASSSLVGAEGIQYF.